This TCR beta chain was identified in a study of cytomegalovirus exposure and HLA in healthy donors. On the study more broadly: When 350 to 500 donors were genotyped, about 86% of them were found to fall in the Caucasian-associated ancestry cluster. General study points: It was in a later analysis that TCR association rates were seen to vary by HLA locus, highest for DRB1 and lowest for HLA-C. A previous analysis found most TCR beta V segments productive roughly 87% or roughly 30% of the time.

Germline V gene data show CDR1 as SGHRS and CDR2 as YFSETQ. This CDR3 contains 15 residues. V was clipped by 2 bases and J by 4 bases, with 14 bases between them. The PCR had 60 Vbeta and 13 Jbeta primers. Libraries were prepared by immunoSEQ multiplex PCR; TCRdb keeps only in-frame clonotypes and omits some of them. The table lists around 200,000 clones, 60% to 80% of them singletons. With respect to this clone: What it recognizes is unknown.

Each donor was nominally healthy when sampled (though unrecorded immune exposures were likely). The TCR sequence derives from a woman under 30 in good health and CMV-seronegative. Input material: PBMCs. The chain recombines TRBV5-1 with TRBJ2-3, with D possibly being TRBD2 (6 bases). In DNA, the CDR3 is TGCGCCAGCAGCTTAACCGGGGGAGGAGCAGATACGCAGTATTTT. Translated: CASSLTGGGADTQYF.